Presented here are 13 T cell receptor beta chains from one specimen sequenced in a study of identical twins. Each CDR3 protein is one row after TCRdb ran MiXCR on the 5' RACE reads. The table records 600,000 to 700,000 distinct CDR3 sequences, 21% of them present only once. These same data were also listed under a study on T cells expressing NK-cell markers.

Sequencing used PBMCs. The source of these receptors is a woman between 18 and 29 years old in good health.

This clonotype was counted at least ten times. The chain has TRBV5-1 and TRBJ2-1; tentatively, D is TRBD1 (5 bases). There are 13 residues in the CDR3. The V gene lost 0 bases and the J gene lost 8 bases, with 9 bases spanning the gap. Per germline, CDR1 SGHRS and CDR2 YFSETQ. The CDR3: CASSLVRADEQFF. CDR3 DNA: TGCGCCAGCAGCTTGGTCAGGGCCGATGAGCAGTTCTTC.

This clonotype appeared once. The chain's CDR3 is CASSTDPGADVTYEQYF. The CDR3 nucleotides read TGTGCCAGCAGCACAGACCCAGGGGCGGATGTAACCTACGAGCAGTACTTC. The chain joins TRBV6-4 to TRBJ2-7; possible D gene TRBD1, 6 bases. Deletions cut 6 bases from V and 2 bases from J, with 23 bases between. Germline CDR1 reads MRHNA; CDR2 reads SNTAGT. This CDR3 region has 17 residues.

This clonotype was seen only a few times. The chain links TRBV15 to TRBJ2-5, with D uncertain. The V end lost 5 bases, the J end lost 5 bases, and 18 bases lay between the germline ends. This CDR3 is built from 15 residues. The germline V gene has CDR1 LNHNV and CDR2 YYDKDF (reference sequence). The CDR3 DNA reads TGTGCCACCAGCCCTCGAAAGTTAATTCGGGAGACCCAGTACTTC. As protein: CATSPRKLIRETQYF. The variable domain in full, completed from reference TRBV15 and TRBJ2-5, reads DAMVIQNPRYQVTQFGKPVTLSCSQTLNHNVMYWYQQKSSQAPKLLFHYYDKDFNNEADTPDNFQSRRPNTSFCFLDIRSPGLGDTAMYLCATSPRKLIRETQYFGPGTRLLVL.

The chain combines TRBV4-2 with TRBJ2-2, with a possible D match to TRBD2 (7 bases). V gave up 4 bases and J gave up 3 bases, with 21 bases separating them. This CDR3 contains 18 residues. Germline loops: CDR1 LGHNA, CDR2 YNFKEQ. CDR3 sequence (DNA): TGTGCCAGCAGCCCCAAAACGCGGGGGCGCTTGGACACCGGGGAGCTGTTTTTT. Its translation is CASSPKTRGRLDTGELFF.

The sample holds a few counts of this clonotype. V and J are TRBV27 and TRBJ2-1; 9 bases line up with TRBD1. This CDR3 has 15 residues. Germline V lookup: CDR1 MNHEY, CDR2 SMNVEV (reference sequence). The V gene end was trimmed by 5 bases and the J gene end by 6 bases; junction bases not matched to a gene: 8. CDR3 sequence: CASSAGDRVINEQFF. For the CDR3, the DNA is TGTGCCAGCAGTGCCGGGGACAGGGTTATCAATGAGCAGTTCTTC.

The gene calls are TRBV27 and TRBJ2-3, with 9 bases matching TRBD1. The CDR3 spans 16 residues. Germline CDR1 and CDR2: MNHEY and SMNVEV (reference sequence). V lost 1 base, J lost 4 bases, and 6 bases stayed unmatched. The CDR3 region is CASSLWGGQGPDTQYF. The CDR3 nucleotides are TGTGCCAGCAGTTTATGGGGGGGACAGGGACCAGATACGCAGTATTTT.

This rearrangement joins TRBV20-1 to TRBJ2-3; 7 nucleotides match TRBD1. The CDR3 has 14 amino acids. The V gene end was trimmed by 8 bases and the J gene end by 2 bases; junction bases not matched to a gene: 10. Germline V CDR1 and CDR2: DFQATT, SNEGSKA (reference sequence). CDR3 DNA: TGCAGTACCCCGGGACAGTCAGACACAGATACGCAGTATTTT. It specifies CSTPGQSDTDTQYF.

The chain couples TRBV29-1 to TRBJ2-1, with TRBD2 identical over 8 bases. The germline gives CDR1 SQVTM, CDR2 ANQGSEA. The CDR3 is 13 amino acids. After removal of 5 bases from V and 9 bases from J, the junction contained 9 bases not matched to a gene. CDR3 in amino acids: CSVRPAGVAEQFF. DNA of the CDR3: TGCAGCGTTCGTCCAGCGGGAGTCGCTGAGCAGTTCTTC.

This clonotype occurred a few times. The chain couples TRBV5-1 to TRBJ1-2; 7 bases align to TRBD1. Germline V gives CDR1 SGHRS, CDR2 YFSETQ. The length of the CDR3 is 13 residues. J lost 4 bases, V lost 4 bases, and 4 bases had no gene match. As DNA, the CDR3 is TGCGCCAGCAGCCGGGACAGCATCTATGGCTACACCTTC. Its translation: CASSRDSIYGYTF.

The chain combines TRBV20-1 with TRBJ2-7; 7 bases map to TRBD2. Germline V lookup: CDR1 DFQATT, CDR2 SNEGSKA (reference sequence). The V gene end was trimmed by 8 bases and the J gene end by 0 bases; junction bases not matched to a gene: 10. CDR3 length equals 14 residues. The DNA of the CDR3 is TGCAGTATAAGGGAGGGCGACCCCTCCTACGAGCAGTACTTC. Its translation: CSIREGDPSYEQYF.

This clonotype appeared a few times. In DNA form, the CDR3 reads TGCAGTGCTAGATTGCCGGGACAGATGAACACTGAAGCTTTCTTT. It specifies CSARLPGQMNTEAFF. The chain has TRBV20-1 and TRBJ1-1; 7 bases fit TRBD1. The ends lost 2 bases at V and 0 bases at J; junction bases unmatched: 6. The V gene's germline CDR1 is DFQATT and CDR2 SNEGSKA (reference sequence). The CDR3 is 15 amino acids.

The rearrangement joins TRBV12-3 or TRBV12-4 to TRBJ2-3; D is perhaps TRBD2 (7 bases). CDR3 size: 17 residues. The V end was cut by 1 base, the J end by 0 bases, with 14 bases between. The CDR3 region is CASSLDTGGLSTDTQYF. The CDR3 DNA sequence: TGTGCCAGCAGTTTAGATACGGGGGGCCTTAGCACAGATACGCAGTATTTT.

This clonotype was observed many times. This chain joins TRBV7-9 and TRBJ2-1, with 10 positions matching TRBD2. The germline gives CDR1 SEHNR, CDR2 FQNEAQ (reference sequence). CDR3 size: 13 residues. V shed 6 bases, J shed 4 bases, and the junction held 0 bases outside the gene matches. The CDR3 nucleotides read TGTGCCAGCAGACTAGCGGGGTACAATGAGCAGTTCTTC. It encodes CASRLAGYNEQFF. Full variable domain (rest looked up from reference TRBV7-9 and TRBJ2-1): DTGVSQNPRHKITKRGQNVTFRCDPISEHNRLYWYRQTLGQGPEFLTYFQNEAQLEKSRLLSDRFSAERPKGSFSTLEIQRTEQGDSAMYLCASRLAGYNEQFFGPGTRLTVL.